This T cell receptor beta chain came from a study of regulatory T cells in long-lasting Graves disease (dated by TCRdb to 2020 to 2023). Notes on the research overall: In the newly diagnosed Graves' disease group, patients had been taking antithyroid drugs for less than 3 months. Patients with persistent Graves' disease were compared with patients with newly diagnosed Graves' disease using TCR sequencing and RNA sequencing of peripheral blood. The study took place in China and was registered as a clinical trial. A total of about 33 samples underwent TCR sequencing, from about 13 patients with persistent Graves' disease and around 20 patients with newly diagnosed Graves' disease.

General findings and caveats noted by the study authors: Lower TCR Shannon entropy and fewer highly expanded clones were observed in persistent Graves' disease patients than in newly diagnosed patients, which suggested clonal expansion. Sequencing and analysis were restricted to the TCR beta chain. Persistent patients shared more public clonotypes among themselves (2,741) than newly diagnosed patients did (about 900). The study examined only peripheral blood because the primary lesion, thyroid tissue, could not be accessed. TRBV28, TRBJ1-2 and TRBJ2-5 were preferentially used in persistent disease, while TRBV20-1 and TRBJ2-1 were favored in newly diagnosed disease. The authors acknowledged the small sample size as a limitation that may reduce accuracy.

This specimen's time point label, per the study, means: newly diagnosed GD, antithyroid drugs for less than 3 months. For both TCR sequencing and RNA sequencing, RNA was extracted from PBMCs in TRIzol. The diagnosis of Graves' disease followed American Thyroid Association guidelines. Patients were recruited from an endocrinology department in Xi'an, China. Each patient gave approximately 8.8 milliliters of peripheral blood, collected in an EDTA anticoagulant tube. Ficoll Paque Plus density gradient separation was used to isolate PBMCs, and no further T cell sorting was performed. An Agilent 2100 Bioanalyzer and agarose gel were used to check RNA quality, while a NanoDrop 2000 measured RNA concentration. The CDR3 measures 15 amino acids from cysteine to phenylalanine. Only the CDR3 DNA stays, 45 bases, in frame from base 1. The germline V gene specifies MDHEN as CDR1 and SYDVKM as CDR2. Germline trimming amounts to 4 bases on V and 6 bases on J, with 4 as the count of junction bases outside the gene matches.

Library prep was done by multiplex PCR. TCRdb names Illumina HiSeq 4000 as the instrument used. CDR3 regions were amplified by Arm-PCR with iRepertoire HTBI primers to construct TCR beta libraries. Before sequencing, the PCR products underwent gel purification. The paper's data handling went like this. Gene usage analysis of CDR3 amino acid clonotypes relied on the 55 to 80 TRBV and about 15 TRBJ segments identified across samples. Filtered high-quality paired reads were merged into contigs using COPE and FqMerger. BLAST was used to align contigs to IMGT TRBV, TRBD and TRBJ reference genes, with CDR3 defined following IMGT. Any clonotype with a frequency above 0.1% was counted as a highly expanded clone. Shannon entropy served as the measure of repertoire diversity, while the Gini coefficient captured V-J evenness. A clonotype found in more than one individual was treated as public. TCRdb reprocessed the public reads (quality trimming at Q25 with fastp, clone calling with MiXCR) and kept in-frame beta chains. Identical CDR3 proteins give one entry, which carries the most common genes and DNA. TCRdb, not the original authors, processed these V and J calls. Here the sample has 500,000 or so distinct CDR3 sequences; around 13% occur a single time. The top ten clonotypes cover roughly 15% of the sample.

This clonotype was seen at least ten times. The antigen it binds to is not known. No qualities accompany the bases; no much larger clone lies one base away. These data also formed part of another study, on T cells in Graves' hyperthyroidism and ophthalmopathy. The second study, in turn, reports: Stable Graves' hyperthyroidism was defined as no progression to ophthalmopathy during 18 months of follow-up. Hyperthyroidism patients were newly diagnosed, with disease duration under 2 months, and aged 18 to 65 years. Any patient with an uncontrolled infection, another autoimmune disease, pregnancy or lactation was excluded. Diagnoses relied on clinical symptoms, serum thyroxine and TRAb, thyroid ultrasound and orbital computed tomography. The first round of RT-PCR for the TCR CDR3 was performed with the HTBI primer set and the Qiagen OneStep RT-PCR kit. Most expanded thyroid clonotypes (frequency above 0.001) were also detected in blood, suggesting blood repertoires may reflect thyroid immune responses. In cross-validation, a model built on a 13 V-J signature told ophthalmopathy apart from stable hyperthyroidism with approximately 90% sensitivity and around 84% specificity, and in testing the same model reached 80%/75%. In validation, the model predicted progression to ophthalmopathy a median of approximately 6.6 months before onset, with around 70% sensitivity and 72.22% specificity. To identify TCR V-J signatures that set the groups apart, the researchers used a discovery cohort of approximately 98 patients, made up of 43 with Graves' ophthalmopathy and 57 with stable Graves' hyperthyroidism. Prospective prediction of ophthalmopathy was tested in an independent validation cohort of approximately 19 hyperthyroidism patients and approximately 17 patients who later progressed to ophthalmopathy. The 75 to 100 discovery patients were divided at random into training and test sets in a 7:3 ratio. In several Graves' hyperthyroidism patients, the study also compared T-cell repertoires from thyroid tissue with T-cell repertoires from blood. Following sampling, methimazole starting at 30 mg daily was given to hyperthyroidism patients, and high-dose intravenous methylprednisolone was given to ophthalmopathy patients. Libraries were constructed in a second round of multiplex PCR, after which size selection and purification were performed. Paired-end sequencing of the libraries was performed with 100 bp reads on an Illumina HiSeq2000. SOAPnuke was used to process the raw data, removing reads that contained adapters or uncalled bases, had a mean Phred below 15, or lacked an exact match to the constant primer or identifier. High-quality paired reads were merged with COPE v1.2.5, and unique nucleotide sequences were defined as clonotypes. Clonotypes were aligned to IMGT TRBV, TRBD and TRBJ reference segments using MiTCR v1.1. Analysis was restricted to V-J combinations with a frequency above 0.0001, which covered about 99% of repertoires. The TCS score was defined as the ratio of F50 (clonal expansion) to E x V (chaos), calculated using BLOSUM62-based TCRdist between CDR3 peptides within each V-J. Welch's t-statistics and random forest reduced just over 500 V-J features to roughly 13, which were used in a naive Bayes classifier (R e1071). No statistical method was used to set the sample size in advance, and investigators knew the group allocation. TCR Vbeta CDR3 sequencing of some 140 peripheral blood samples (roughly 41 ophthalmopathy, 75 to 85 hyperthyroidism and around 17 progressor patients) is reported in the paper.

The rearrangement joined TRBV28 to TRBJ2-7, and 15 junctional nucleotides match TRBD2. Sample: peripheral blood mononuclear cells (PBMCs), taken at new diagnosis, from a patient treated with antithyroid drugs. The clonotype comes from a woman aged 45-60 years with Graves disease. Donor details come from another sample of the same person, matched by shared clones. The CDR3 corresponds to CASSSPGLAGGEQYF. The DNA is TGTGCCAGCAGTTCTCCGGGACTAGCGGGAGGCGAGCAGTACTTC.